The subject of this entry is one T cell receptor (beta chain). Antigen specificity is unknown. This entry belongs to a study of shared clonotypes between healthy human individuals. Study-wide results and limits: Some clonotypes were shared by all four sorted-subset donors, while others were not shared. The non-shared ones had lower generation probabilities than the shared ones.

V was shortened by 8 bases and J by 3 bases, with 13 bases between the two germline ends. The CDR3 covers 14 residues. Per germline, CDR1 MNHNS and CDR2 SASEGT. None of the donors, who were healthy HIV-negative adults, had recently had acute infections or vaccinations. CD4+ cells underwent separation, giving CD45RA+ naive and CD45RA-negative memory subsets. The method was immunoSEQ multiplex PCR; TCRdb's version includes in-frame clones alone and lacks a portion of them. The sample shows 950,000 to 1,200,000 clones, 60% to 85% of them seen only once. V is TRBV6-1 and J is TRBJ2-2, with a tentative D call TRBD1 (6 bases). The sequence came from a man younger than 35 in good health. Some clones in this sample may be carry-over from other donors' samples. Input material: memory CD4+ T cells from PBMCs. Described subset: CD45RA-negative fraction. CDR3: CASGRTVDTGELFF. In DNA form, the CDR3 reads TGTGCCAGCGGAAGGACAGTGGACACCGGGGAGCTGTTTTTT.